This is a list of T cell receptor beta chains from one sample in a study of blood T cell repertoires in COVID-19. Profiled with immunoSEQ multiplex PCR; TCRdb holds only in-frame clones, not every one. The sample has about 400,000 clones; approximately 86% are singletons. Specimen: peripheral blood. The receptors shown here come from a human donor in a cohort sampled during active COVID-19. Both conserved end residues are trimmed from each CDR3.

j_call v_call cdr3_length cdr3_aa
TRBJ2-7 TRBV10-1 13 ASSRSGLASYEQY
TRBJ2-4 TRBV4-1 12 ASRPGLAGNIQY
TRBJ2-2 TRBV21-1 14 ASSKSRSLNTGELF
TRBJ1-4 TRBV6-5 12 ASSRTVPNEKLF
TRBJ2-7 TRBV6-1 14 ASSEAPQVASYEQY
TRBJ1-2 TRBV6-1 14 ASSGSSDRVSYGYT
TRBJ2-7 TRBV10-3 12 AISLQRDSYEQY
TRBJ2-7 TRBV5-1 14 ASTLRLAGGTYEQY
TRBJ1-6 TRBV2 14 ASTTDRGSYNSPLH
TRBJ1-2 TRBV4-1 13 ASSPSGQGTYGYT
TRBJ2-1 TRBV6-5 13 ASSYEAGWVNEQF
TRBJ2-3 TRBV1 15 TSSQVSPGNWTDTQY
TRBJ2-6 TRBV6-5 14 ASSYLGAPGANVLT
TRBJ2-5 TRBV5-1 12 ASSFFGGAETQY
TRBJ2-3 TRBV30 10 AWSPGTDTQY
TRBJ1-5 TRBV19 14 ASSMEGQGDNQPQH
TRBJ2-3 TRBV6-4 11 ASSVKEQDTQY